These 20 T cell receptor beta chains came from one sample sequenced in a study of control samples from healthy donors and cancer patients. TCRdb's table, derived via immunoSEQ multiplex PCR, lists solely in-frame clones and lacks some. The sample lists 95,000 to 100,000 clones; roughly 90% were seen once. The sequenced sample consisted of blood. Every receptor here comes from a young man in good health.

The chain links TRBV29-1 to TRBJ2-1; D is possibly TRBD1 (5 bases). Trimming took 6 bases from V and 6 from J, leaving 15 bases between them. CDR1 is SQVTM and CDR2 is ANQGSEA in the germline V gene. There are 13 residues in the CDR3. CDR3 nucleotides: TGCAGCGTCGCGGACATGACCTGCAATGAGCAGTTCTTC. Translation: CSVADMTCNEQFF.

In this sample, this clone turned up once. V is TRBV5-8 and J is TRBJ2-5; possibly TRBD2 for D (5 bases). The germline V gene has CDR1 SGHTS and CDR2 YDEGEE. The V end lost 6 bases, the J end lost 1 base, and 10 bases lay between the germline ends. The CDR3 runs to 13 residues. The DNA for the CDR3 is TGTGCCAGCAAAAGAAGCGGCCAAGAGACCCAGTACTTC. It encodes CASKRSGQETQYF.

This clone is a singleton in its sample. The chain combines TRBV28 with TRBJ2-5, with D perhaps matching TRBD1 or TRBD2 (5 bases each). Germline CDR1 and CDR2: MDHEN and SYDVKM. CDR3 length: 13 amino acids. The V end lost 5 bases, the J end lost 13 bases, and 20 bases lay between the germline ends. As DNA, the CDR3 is TGTGCCAGCAGTCCATTCGGGACGGCCCGTGGGTACTTC. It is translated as CASSPFGTARGYF.

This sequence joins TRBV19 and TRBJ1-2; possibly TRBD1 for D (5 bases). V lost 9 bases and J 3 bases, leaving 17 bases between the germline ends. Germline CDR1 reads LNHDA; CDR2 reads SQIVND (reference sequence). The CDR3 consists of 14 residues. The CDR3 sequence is CASSPGRTDYGYTF. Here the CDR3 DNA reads TGTGCCAGCTCACCGGGACGGACCGACTATGGCTACACCTTC. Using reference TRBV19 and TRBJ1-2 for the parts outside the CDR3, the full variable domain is DGGITQSPKYLFRKEGQNVTLSCEQNLNHDAMYWYRQDPGQGLRLIYYSQIVNDFQKGDIAEGYSVSREKKESFPLTVTSAQKNPTAFYLCASSPGRTDYGYTFGSGTRLTVV.

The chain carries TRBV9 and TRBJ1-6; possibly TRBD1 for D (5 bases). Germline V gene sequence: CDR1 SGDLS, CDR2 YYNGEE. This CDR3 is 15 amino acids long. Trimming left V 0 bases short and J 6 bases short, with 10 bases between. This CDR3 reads CASSVGRQFNSPLHF. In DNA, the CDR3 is TGTGCCAGCAGCGTAGGGAGACAGTTTAATTCACCCCTCCACTTT.

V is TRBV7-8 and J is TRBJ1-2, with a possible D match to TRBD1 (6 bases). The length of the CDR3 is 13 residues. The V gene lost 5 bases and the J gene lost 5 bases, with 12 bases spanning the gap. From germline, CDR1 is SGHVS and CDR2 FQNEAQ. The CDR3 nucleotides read TGTGCCAGCAGCCAGGACAGCGCATATGGCTACACCTTC. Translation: CASSQDSAYGYTF.

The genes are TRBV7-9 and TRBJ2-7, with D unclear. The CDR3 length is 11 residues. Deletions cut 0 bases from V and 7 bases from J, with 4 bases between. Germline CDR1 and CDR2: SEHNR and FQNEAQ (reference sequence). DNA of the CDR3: TGTGCCAGCAGCTTAGCGCAAGAGCAGTACTTC. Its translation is CASSLAQEQYF.

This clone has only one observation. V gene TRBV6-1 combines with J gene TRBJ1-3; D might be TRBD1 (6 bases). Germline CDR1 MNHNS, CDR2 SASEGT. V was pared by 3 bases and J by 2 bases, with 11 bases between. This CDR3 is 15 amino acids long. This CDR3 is CASSDAGGAGNTIYF. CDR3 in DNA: TGTGCCAGCAGTGATGCGGGGGGCGCTGGAAACACCATATATTTT.

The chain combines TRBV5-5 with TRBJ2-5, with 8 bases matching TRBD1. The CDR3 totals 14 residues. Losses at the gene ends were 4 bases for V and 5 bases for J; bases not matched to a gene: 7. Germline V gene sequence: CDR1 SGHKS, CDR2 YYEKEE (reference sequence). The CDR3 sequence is CASSVTGAGETQYF. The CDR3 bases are TGTGCCAGCAGCGTGACAGGGGCCGGGGAGACCCAGTACTTC.

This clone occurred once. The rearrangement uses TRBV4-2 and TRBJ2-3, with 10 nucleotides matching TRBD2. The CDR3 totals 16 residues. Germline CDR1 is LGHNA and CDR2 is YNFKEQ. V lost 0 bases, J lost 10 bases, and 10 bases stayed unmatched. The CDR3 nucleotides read TGTGCCAGCAGCCAAGATTCGGCTAGCGGGAGTGTCGCGCAGTATTTT. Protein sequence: CASSQDSASGSVAQYF.

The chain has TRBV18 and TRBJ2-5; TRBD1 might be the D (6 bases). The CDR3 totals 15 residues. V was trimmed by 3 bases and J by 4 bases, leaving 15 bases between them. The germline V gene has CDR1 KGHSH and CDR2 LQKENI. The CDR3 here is CASSPPGLRGETQYF. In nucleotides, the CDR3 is TGTGCCAGCTCACCCCCAGGGCTCAGGGGAGAGACCCAGTACTTC.

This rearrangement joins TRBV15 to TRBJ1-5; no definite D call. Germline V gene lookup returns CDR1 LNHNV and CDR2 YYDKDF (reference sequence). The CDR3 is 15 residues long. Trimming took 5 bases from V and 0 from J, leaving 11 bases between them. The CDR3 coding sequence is TGTGCCACCAGCGGCGACATAGCTAGCAATCAGCCCCAGCATTTT. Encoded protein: CATSGDIASNQPQHF.

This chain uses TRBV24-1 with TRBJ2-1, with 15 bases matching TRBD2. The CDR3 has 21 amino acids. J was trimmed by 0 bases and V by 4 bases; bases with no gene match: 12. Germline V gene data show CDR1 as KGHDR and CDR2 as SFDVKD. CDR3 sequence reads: CATSDPRTGLAGGISYNEQFF. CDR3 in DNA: TGTGCCACCAGTGACCCCCGGACGGGACTAGCGGGGGGTATCTCCTACAATGAGCAGTTCTTC.

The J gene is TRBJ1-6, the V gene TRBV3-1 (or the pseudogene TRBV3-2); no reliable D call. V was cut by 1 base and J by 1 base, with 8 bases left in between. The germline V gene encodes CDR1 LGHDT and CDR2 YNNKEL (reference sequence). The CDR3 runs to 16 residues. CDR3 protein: CASSQGGVSYNSPLHF. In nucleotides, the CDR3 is TGTGCCAGCAGCCAAGGGGGAGTTTCCTATAATTCACCCCTCCACTTT.

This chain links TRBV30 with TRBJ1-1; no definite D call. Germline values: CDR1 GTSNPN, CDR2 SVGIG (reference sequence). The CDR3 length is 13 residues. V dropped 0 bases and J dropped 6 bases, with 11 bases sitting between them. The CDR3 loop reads CAWSVHGKAEAFF. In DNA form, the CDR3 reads TGTGCCTGGAGTGTACATGGGAAGGCTGAAGCTTTCTTT.

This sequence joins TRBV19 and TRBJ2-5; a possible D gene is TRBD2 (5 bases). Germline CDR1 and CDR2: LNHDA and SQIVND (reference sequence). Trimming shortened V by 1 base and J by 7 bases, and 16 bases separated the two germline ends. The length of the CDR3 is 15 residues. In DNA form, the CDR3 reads TGTGCCAGTAGTATAGTCCCGGACCTAGCCGGGACCCAGTACTTC. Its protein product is CASSIVPDLAGTQYF.

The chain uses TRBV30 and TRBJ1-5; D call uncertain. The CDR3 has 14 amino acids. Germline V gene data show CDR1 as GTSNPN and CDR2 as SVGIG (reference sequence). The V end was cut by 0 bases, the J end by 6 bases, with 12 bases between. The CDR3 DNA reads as TGTGCCTGGAGTGTTATGGGAAGGGCTCAGCCCCAGCATTTT. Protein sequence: CAWSVMGRAQPQHF.

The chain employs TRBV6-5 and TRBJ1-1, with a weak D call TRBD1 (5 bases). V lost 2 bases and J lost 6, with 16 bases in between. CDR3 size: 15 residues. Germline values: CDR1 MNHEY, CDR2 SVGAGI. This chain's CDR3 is CASSYRQSRRPEAFF. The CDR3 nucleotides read TGTGCCAGCAGTTACCGACAGTCCAGAAGGCCTGAAGCTTTCTTT.

The CDR3 DNA reads TGCGCCAGCAGCTTGGCAGAGAGGCAGGGGAATGAGCAGTTCTTC. The encoded protein is CASSLAERQGNEQFF. V and J are TRBV5-1 and TRBJ2-1; a possible D gene is TRBD1 (6 bases). Germline V gene data show CDR1 as SGHRS and CDR2 as YFSETQ. The ends were cut back, 0 bases at V and 7 bases at J, with 14 bases in the middle. This CDR3 is built from 15 residues.

For the CDR3, the DNA is TGTGCCAGCAGGGCTTATAATACAGCTGGAAACACCATATATTTT. This sequence encodes CASRAYNTAGNTIYF. V usage is TRBV2 and J usage is TRBJ1-3; no firm D call. Germline V gene data show CDR1 as SNHLY and CDR2 as FYNNEI. This CDR3 has 15 residues. The ends were cut back, 6 bases at V and 2 bases at J, with 14 bases in the middle.